This T cell receptor (beta chain) was recorded in a study of blood T cell repertoires in COVID-19. Study-wide background: Material from acute and convalescent COVID-19 was sourced from the United States, Italy and Spain.

Profiling relied on immunoSEQ multiplex PCR, and the TCRdb table lists in-frame clones only, not all of them. The sample has roughly 400,000 clones, more than 70% seen once; the top ten hold 1.4%. The participants were between roughly 18 and 89 years old and came from under 25 US areas. In the 2 weeks before study entry, exposed participants met a COVID-19 case, which was PCR-confirmed or clinician-diagnosed. Only a few counts were recorded for this clone. Germline-derived CDR1 and CDR2 are SEHNR and FQNEAQ (reference sequence). This CDR3 contains 14 residues. Trimming cost V 5 bases and J 7 bases, with 18 bases left between them.

The V call is TRBV7-9, the J call TRBJ2-7, with a weak D call TRBD2 (6 bases). The TCR sequence derives from a woman aged 18 to 35 who had been exposed to COVID-19. Sequencing used PBMCs or T cells enriched from blood (not recorded which). CDR3 amino acids: CASSTTSSLGEQYF. CDR3 nucleotide sequence: TGTGCCAGCAGCACCACTAGCTCCCTAGGGGAGCAGTACTTC.